This T cell receptor (beta chain) was sequenced for a study of blood T cell repertoires in COVID-19. Whole-study context: Whether acute or convalescent, the COVID-19 samples came from the United States, Italy and Spain. T cells, B-cell-depleted T cells, or PBMCs supplied cDNA or gDNA.

In the original workflow: Amplification of reference gene primers was used by the study to estimate nucleated cell counts. Repertoires were generated with immunoSEQ multiplex PCR, while TCRdb's copy carries only in-frame clones and drops some. That table supplies the V and J calls and clone size; D and trimming were determined from the DNA. This table holds about 300,000 clones, about 83% found once. Trimming removed 3 bases from V and 2 bases from J; junction bases left unmatched: 2. The CDR3 has 15 amino acids. Germline-derived CDR1 and CDR2 are PRHDT and FYEKMQ (reference sequence). The TCR comes from a woman aged 50 to 65 with acute or convalescent COVID-19. This sequence joins TRBV13 and TRBJ2-5; 11 bases fit TRBD2. Sequencing was carried out using peripheral blood. The DNA of the CDR3 is TGTGCCAGCAGCTTTAGCGGGGGGGATCAAGAGACCCAGTACTTC. It encodes CASSFSGGDQETQYF.